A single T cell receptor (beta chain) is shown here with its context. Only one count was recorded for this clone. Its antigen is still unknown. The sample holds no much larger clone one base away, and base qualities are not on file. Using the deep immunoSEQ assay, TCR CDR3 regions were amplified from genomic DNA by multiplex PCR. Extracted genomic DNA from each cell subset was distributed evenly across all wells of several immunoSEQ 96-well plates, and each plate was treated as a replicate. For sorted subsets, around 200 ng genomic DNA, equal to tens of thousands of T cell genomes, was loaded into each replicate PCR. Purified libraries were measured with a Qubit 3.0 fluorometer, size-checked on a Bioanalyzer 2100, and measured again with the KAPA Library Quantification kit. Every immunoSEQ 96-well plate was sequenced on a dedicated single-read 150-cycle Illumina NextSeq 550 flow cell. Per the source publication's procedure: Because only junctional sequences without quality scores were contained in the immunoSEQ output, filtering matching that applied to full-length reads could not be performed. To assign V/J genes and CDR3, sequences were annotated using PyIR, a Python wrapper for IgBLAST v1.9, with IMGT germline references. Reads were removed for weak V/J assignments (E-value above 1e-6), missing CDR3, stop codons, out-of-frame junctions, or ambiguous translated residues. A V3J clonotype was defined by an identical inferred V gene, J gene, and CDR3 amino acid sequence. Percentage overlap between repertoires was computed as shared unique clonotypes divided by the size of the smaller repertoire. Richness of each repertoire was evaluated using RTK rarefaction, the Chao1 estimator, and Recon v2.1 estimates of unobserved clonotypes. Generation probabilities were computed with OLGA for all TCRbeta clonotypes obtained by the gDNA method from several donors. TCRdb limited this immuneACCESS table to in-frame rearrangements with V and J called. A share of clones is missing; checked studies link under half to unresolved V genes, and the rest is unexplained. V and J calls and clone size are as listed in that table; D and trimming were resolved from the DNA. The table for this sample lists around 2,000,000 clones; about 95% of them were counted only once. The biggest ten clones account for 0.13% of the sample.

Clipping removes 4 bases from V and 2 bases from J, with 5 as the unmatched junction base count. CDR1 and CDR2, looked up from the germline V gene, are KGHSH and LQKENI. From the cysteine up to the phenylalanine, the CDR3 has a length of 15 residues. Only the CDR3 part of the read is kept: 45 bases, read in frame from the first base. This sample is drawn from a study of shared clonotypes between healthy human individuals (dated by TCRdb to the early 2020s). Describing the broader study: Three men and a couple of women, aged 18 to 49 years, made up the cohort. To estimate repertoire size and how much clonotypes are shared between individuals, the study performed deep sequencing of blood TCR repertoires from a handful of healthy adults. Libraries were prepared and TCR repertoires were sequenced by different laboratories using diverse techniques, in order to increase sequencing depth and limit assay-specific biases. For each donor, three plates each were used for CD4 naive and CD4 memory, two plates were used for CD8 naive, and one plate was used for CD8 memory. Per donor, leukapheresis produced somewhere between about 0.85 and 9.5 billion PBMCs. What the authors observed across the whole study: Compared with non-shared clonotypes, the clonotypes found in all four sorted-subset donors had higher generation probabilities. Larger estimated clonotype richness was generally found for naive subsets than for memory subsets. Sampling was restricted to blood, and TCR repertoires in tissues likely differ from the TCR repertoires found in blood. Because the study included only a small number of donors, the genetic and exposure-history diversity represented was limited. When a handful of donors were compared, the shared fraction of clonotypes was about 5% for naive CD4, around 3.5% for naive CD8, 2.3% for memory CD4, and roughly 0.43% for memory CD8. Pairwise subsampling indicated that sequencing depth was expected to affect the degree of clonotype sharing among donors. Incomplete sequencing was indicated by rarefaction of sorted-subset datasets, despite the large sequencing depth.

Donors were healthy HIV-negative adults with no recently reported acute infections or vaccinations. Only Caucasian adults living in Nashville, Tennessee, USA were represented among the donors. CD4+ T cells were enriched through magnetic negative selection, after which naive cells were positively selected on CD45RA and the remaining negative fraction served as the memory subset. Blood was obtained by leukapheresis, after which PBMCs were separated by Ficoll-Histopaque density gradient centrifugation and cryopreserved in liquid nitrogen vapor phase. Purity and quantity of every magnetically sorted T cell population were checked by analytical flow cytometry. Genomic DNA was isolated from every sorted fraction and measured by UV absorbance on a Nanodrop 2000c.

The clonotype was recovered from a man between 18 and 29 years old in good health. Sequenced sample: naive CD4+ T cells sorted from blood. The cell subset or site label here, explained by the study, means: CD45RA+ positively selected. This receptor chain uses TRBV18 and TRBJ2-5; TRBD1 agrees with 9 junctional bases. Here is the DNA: TGTGCCAGCTCACGCGGGACAGGGAGACAAGAGACCCAGTACTTC. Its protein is CASSRGTGRQETQYF. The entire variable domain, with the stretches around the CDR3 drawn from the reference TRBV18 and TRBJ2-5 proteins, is NAGVMQNPRHLVRRRGQEARLRCSPMKGHSHVYWYRQLPEEGLKFMVYLQKENIIDESGMPKERFSAEFPKEGPSILRIQQVVRGDSAAYFCASSRGTGRQETQYFGPGTRLLVL.